The present T cell receptor beta chain was sequenced within a study of technical replicates of blood from several donors. CDR3 length equals 15 residues. The germline gives CDR1 SGHTA, CDR2 FQGNSA. Trimming at V came to 6 bases and at J to 3 bases, leaving 5 bases not matched to a gene. Clones were read by immunoSEQ multiplex PCR, and TCRdb kept only the in-frame ones, dropping some. The table lists roughly 100,000 clones, over 95% of them singletons, with 0.2% to 0.25% in the top ten. This clone came up once. J is TRBJ2-1 and V is TRBV7-2; 10 nucleotides line up with TRBD2. The receptor's source is a human donor in good health. Sequences were obtained from T cells isolated from PBMCs. The CDR3 spells CASSRAGGRYNEQFF. CDR3 in DNA: TGTGCCAGCAGTCGAGCGGGGGGGCGCTACAATGAGCAGTTCTTC.